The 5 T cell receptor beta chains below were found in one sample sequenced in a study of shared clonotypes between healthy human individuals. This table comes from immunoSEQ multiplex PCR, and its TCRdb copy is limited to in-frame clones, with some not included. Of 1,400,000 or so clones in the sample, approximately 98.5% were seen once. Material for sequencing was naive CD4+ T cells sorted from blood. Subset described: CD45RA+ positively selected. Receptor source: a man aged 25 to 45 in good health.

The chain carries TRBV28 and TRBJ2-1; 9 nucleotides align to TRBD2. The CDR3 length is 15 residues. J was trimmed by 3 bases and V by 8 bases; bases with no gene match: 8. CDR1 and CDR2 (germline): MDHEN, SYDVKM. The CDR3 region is CASVTREGGYNEQFF. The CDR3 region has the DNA TGTGCCAGCGTAACGCGGGAGGGGGGCTACAATGAGCAGTTCTTC.

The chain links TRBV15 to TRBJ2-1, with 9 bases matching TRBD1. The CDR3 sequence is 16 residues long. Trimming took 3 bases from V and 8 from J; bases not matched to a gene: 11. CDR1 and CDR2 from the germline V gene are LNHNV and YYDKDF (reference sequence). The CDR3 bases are TGTGCCACCAGCAGGTCCCGGGACAGGGTGATCGATGAGCAGTTCTTC. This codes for CATSRSRDRVIDEQFF.

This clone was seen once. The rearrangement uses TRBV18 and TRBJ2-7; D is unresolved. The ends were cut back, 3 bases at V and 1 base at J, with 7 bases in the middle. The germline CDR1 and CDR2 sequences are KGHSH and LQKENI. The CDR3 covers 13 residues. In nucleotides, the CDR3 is TGTGCCAGCTCACCTTGGGGTTCCTACGAGCAGTACTTC. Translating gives CASSPWGSYEQYF.

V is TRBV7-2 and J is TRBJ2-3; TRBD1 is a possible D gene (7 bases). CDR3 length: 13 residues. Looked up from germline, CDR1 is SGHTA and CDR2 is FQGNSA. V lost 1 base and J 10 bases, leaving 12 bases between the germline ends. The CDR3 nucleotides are TGTGCCAGCAGCTTAGGGCAGGGGGGTCCGCAGTATTTT. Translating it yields CASSLGQGGPQYF.

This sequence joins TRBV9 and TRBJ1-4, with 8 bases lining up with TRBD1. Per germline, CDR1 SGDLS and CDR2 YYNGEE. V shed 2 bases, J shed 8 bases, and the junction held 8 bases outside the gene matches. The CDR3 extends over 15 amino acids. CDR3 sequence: CASSVFGTGQEKLFF. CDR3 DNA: TGTGCCAGCAGCGTTTTCGGGACAGGACAAGAAAAACTGTTTTTT.